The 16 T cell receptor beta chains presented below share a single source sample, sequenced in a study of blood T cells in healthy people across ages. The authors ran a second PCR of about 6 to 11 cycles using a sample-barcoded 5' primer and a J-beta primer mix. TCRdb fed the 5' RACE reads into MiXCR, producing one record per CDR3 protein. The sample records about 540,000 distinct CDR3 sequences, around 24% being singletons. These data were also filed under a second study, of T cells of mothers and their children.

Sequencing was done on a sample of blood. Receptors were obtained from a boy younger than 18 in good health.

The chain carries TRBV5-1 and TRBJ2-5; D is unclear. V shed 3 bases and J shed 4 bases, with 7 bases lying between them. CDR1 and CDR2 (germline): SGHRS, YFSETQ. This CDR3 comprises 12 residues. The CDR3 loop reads CASSWQSETQYF. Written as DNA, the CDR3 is TGCGCCAGCAGCTGGCAGTCAGAGACCCAGTACTTC. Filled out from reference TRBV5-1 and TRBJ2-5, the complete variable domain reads KAGVTQTPRYLIKTRGQQVTLSCSPISGHRSVSWYQQTPGQGLQFLFEYFSETQRNKGNFPGRFSGRQFSNSRSEMNVSTLELGDSALYLCASSWQSETQYFGPGTRLLVL.

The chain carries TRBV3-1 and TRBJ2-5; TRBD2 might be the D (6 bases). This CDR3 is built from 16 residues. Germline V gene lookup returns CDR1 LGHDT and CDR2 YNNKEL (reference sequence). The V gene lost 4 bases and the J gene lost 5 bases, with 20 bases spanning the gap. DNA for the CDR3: TGTGCCAGCAGCCGGATGTCGGGGGTGGGCCGGGAGACCCAGTACTTC. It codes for CASSRMSGVGRETQYF.

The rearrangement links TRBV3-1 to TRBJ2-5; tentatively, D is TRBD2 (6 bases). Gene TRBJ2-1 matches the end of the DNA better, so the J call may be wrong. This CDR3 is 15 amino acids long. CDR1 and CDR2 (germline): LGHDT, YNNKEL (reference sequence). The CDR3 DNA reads TGTGCCAGCAGCCAAGATCGGGACTTTTACAATGAGCAGTTCTTC. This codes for CASSQDRDFYNEQFF.

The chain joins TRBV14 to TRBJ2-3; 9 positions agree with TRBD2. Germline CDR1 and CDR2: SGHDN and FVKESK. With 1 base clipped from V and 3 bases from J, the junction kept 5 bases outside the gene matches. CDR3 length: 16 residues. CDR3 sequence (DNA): TGTGCCAGCAGCCAAGCGAAGCTAGCGGGAACAGATACGCAGTATTTT. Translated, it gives CASSQAKLAGTDTQYF.

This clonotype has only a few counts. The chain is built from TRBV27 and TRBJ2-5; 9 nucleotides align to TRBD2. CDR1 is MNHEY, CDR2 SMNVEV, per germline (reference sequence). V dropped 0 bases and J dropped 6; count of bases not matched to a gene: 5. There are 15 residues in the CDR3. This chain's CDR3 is CASSLSSGGLKTQYF. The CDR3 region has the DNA TGTGCCAGCAGTTTATCCAGCGGGGGGTTGAAGACCCAGTACTTC.

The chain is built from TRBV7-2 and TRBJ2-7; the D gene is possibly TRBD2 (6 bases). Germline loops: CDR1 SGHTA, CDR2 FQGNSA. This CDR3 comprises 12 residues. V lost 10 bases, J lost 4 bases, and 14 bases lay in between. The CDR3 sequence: CATRGSGYEQYF. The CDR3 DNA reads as TGTGCCACCCGGGGCAGCGGGTACGAGCAGTACTTC.

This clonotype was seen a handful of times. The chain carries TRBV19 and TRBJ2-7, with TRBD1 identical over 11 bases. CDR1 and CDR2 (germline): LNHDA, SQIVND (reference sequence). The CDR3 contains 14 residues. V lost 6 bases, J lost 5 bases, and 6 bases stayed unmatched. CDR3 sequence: CASSGQGAANEQYF. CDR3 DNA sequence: TGTGCCAGTAGCGGACAGGGGGCCGCAAACGAGCAGTACTTC.

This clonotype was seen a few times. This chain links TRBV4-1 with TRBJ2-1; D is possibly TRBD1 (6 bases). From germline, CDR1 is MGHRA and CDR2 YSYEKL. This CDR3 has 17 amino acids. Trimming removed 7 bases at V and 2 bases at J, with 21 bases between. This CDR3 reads CASTPTQQGPPYNEQFF. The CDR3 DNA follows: TGCGCCAGCACTCCTACCCAACAGGGACCCCCCTACAATGAGCAGTTCTTC.

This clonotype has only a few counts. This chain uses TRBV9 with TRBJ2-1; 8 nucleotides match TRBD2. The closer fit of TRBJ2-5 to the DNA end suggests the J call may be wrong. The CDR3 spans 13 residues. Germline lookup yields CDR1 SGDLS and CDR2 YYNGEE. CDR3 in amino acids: CASSARLAETQYF. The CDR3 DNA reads TGTGCCAGCAGCGCCAGACTAGCGGAGACCCAGTACTTC.

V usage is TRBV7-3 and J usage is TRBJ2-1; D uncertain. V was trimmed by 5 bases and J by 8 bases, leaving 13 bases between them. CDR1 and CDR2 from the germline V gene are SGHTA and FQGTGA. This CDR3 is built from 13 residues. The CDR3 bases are TGTGCCAGCAGCGATTCTGGAGTCGATGAGCAGTTCTTC. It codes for CASSDSGVDEQFF. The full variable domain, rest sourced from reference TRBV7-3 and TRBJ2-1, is GAGVSQTPSNKVTEKGKYVELRCDPISGHTALYWYRQSLGQGPEFLIYFQGTGAADDSGLPNDRFFAVRPEGSVSTLKIQRTERGDSAVYLCASSDSGVDEQFFGPGTRLTVL.

The CDR3 reads CVSSNGTGADQPQHF. CDR3 coding DNA: TGTGTCAGCAGCAACGGGACAGGGGCTGATCAGCCCCAGCATTTT. The J gene is TRBJ1-5, the V gene TRBV21-1; the D call in the table, TRBD1, was not verified against the DNA. TRBV21-1 is termed a pseudogene. CDR3 length: 15 amino acids.

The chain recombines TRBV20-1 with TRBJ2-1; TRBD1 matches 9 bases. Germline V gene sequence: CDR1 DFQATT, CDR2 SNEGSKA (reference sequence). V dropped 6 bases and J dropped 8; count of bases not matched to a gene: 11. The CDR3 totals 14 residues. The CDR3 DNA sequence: TGCAGTGCGAACCGGGACAGGGTGTTCCATGAGCAGTTCTTC. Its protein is CSANRDRVFHEQFF.

The CDR3 here is CASRATGANTGELFF. Here the CDR3 DNA reads TGTGCCAGCAGGGCGACAGGGGCCAATACCGGGGAGCTGTTTTTT. This sequence joins TRBV2 and TRBJ2-2, with 8 bases identical to TRBD1. The CDR3 is 15 residues long. Germline trimming cut 6 bases from V and 5 bases from J; bases unmatched to any gene: 8. The V gene's germline CDR1 is SNHLY and CDR2 FYNNEI. The whole variable domain, filled in from reference TRBV2 and TRBJ2-2, reads EPEVTQTPSHQVTQMGQEVILRCVPISNHLYFYWYRQILGQKVEFLVSFYNNEISEKSEIFDDQFSVERPDGSNFTLKIRSTKLEDSAMYFCASRATGANTGELFFGEGSRLTVL.

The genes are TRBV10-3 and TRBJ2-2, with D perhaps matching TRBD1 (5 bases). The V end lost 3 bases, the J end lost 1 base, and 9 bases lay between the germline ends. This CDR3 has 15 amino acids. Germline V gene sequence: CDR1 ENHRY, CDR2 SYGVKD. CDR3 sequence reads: CAISDPQGNTGELFF. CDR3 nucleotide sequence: TGTGCCATCAGTGACCCCCAGGGGAACACCGGGGAGCTGTTTTTT.

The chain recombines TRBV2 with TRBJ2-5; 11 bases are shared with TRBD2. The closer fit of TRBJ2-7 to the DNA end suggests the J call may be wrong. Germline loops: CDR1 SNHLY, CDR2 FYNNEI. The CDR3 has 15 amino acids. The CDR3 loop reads CASIPLAGGNYEQYF. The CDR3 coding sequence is TGTGCCAGCATTCCCCTAGCGGGAGGAAACTACGAGCAGTACTTC.

CDR3 DNA sequence: TGCAGTGCCACCTGGGGTTCACACGAGCAGTACTTC. The encoded protein is CSATWGSHEQYF. The chain has TRBV20-1 and TRBJ2-7; unclear D gene. From germline, CDR1 is DFQATT and CDR2 SNEGSKA (reference sequence). This CDR3 contains 12 residues. The V end was cut by 6 bases, the J end by 5 bases, with 14 bases between.